The 28 T cell receptor beta chains below were found in one sample sequenced in a study of blood T cell repertoires in COVID-19. The data were produced by immunoSEQ multiplex PCR, yet TCRdb's version contains in-frame clones alone and is incomplete. The sample contains about 200,000 clones, under 90% of which appear only once. The specimen sequenced was peripheral blood. These receptors originate from a man aged 60 to 75 who had recovered from COVID-19.

This clone has only one observation. The genes are TRBV7-2 and TRBJ2-5; 7 bases agree with TRBD2. The CDR3 length is 15 residues. The V gene end was trimmed by 1 base and the J gene end by 4 bases; junction bases not matched to a gene: 6. The germline gives CDR1 SGHTA, CDR2 FQGNSA. The CDR3 here is CASSLEGGSAETQYF. CDR3 in DNA: TGTGCCAGCAGCTTAGAGGGCGGGAGTGCAGAGACCCAGTACTTC.

This chain connects TRBV7-2 to TRBJ2-7; TRBD1 aligns across 10 bases. The germline gives CDR1 SGHTA, CDR2 FQGNSA. The CDR3 is 14 residues long. J gave up 3 bases and V 5 bases, and 4 bases lay outside the gene matches. The CDR3 DNA reads as TGTGCCAGCAGCCGGGACAGGGGACACTACGAGCAGTACTTC. Its translation: CASSRDRGHYEQYF.

The chain recombines TRBV9 with TRBJ2-7; TRBD1 aligns across 7 bases. The V segment lost 3 bases and the J segment 3 bases; nucleotides outside the gene matches: 6. The CDR3 is 14 residues long. CDR1 SGDLS and CDR2 YYNGEE come from the germline V gene. CDR3 amino acids: CASSARGQSYEQYF. The CDR3 DNA reads as TGTGCCAGCAGCGCGAGGGGACAGAGCTACGAGCAGTACTTC.

The rearrangement links TRBV24-1 to TRBJ1-2, with D possibly being TRBD1 (5 bases). The V and J ends lost 4 bases and 5 bases respectively, with 13 bases between them. Germline V gene data show CDR1 as KGHDR and CDR2 as SFDVKD. CDR3 length: 14 amino acids. This CDR3 is CATSDIRTNYGYTF. CDR3 in DNA: TGTGCCACCAGTGACATCAGGACAAATTATGGCTACACCTTC.

The genes are TRBV5-4 and TRBJ1-6; 8 positions agree with TRBD1. CDR1 is SGHNT, CDR2 YYREEE, per germline (reference sequence). Losses at the gene ends were 2 bases for V and 8 bases for J; bases not matched to a gene: 6. The CDR3 consists of 15 residues. CDR3 residues: CASSFLTGVDSPLHF. CDR3 coding DNA: TGTGCCAGCAGCTTCTTGACAGGGGTTGATTCACCCCTCCACTTT.

This clone occurred once. This sequence joins TRBV30 and TRBJ1-3; weak D call: TRBD1 (5 bases). The CDR3 loop spans 14 amino acids. Germline V gives CDR1 GTSNPN, CDR2 SVGIG (reference sequence). V was pared by 3 bases and J by 4 bases, with 13 bases between. The CDR3 DNA is TGTGCCTGGAGATCAGGGTTGACAGGAAACACCATATATTTT. Translating it yields CAWRSGLTGNTIYF.

This clone was observed a single time. This rearrangement joins TRBV3-1 (or the pseudogene TRBV3-2) to TRBJ1-1; the D is unclear. Trimming took off 2 bases at V and 0 bases at J, with 10 bases between the two ends. The CDR3 loop spans 15 amino acids. In germline, CDR1 is LGHDT, CDR2 YNNKEL (reference sequence). Here the CDR3 reads CASSQSLMVNTEAFF. The CDR3 DNA is TGTGCCAGCAGCCAATCACTAATGGTGAACACTGAAGCTTTCTTT.

The chain employs TRBV18 and TRBJ2-6; maybe TRBD2 (6 bases). Trimming took 3 bases from V and 5 from J, leaving 17 bases between them. In germline, CDR1 is KGHSH, CDR2 LQKENI. This CDR3 has 17 residues. CDR3 nucleotides: TGTGCCAGCTCACCCGTTGGAGGGGCGAGTTGGGCCAACGTCCTGACTTTC. Protein product: CASSPVGGASWANVLTF.

The chain is built from TRBV5-1 and TRBJ2-7, with D perhaps TRBD1 (5 bases). The CDR3 runs 14 residues. Trimming pared 1 base from V and 3 bases from J, leaving 11 bases between. Germline assignment: CDR1 SGHRS and CDR2 YFSETQ. CDR3 nucleotide sequence: TGCGCCAGCAGCTTGAACAGGAACGGCTACGAGCAGTACTTC. It codes for CASSLNRNGYEQYF.

V usage is TRBV28 and J usage is TRBJ1-5; 7 positions agree with TRBD1. This CDR3 has 13 amino acids. In germline, CDR1 is MDHEN, CDR2 SYDVKM. Trimming took 6 bases from V and 7 from J; bases not matched to a gene: 6. CDR3 DNA: TGTGCCAGCAGGACAGGGACGGGGCAGCCCCAGCATTTT. Encoded protein: CASRTGTGQPQHF.

This sequence joins TRBV5-1 and TRBJ1-2, with 10 positions matching TRBD1. The length of the CDR3 is 16 residues. Looked up from germline, CDR1 is SGHRS and CDR2 is YFSETQ. After removal of 4 bases from V and 1 base from J, the junction contained 7 bases not matched to a gene. CDR3 sequence (DNA): TGCGCCAGCAGCGCACCGGGACAGGGGTTTAACTATGGCTACACCTTC. It yields the protein CASSAPGQGFNYGYTF.

The chain is built from TRBV10-3 and TRBJ1-2; TRBD1 is a possible D gene (5 bases). CDR1 and CDR2 (germline): ENHRY, SYGVKD. The V end lost 9 bases, the J end lost 2 bases, and 13 bases lay between the germline ends. The CDR3 loop spans 13 amino acids. CDR3 region: CAINFDSNYGYTF. The CDR3 DNA is TGTGCCATTAATTTTGACAGCAACTATGGCTACACCTTC.

This clone was seen only once. The genes are TRBV6-2 or TRBV6-3 and TRBJ2-2; D may be TRBD2 (5 bases). This CDR3 region has 14 residues. Germline loops: CDR1 MNHEY, CDR2 SVGEGT. Trimming removed 5 bases from V and 4 bases from J, with 11 bases in between. Here the CDR3 DNA reads TGTGCCAGCAGTAAGGCCGGAGGCACCGGGGAGCTGTTTTTT. Its protein is CASSKAGGTGELFF.

The chain has TRBV3-1 (or the pseudogene TRBV3-2) and TRBJ1-3, with 7 bases identical to TRBD1. This CDR3 region has 15 residues. The junction had 8 bases not matched to a gene; V was cut back by 3 bases and J by 6 bases. Per the germline V gene, CDR1 is LGHDT and CDR2 is YNNKEL (reference sequence). CDR3 region: CASSQDRLQENTIYF. As DNA, the CDR3 is TGTGCCAGCAGCCAGGACAGGCTACAAGAAAACACCATATATTTT.

This clone was observed at least ten times. This sequence joins TRBV10-3 and TRBJ1-1, with 9 bases that match TRBD1. The V segment lost 5 bases and the J segment 8 bases; nucleotides outside the gene matches: 6. Germline V gene data show CDR1 as ENHRY and CDR2 as SYGVKD. This CDR3 has 13 amino acids. For the CDR3, the DNA is TGTGCCATCAGTAAACAGGGGGCGTCAGAAGCTTTCTTT. Translated: CAISKQGASEAFF.

V and J are TRBV11-2 and TRBJ1-1; no clear D. The CDR3 sequence is 14 residues long. Germline V CDR1 and CDR2: SGHAT, FQNNGV. V was shortened by 2 bases and J by 3 bases, with 10 bases between the two germline ends. This CDR3 is CASSLWLVDTEAFF. CDR3 in DNA: TGTGCCAGCAGCTTATGGCTGGTCGACACTGAAGCTTTCTTT.

The chain joins TRBV18 to TRBJ2-5; TRBD1 might be the D (6 bases). The CDR3 extends over 16 amino acids. CDR1 and CDR2 (germline): KGHSH, LQKENI. Trimming pared 2 bases from V and 1 base from J, leaving 14 bases between. The CDR3 nucleotides read TGTGCCAGCTCACCATTCTGGGGGCTAATCCAAGAGACCCAGTACTTC. Translating gives CASSPFWGLIQETQYF.

This CDR3 is CASSRRDSYNEQFF. CDR3 bases: TGTGCCAGCAGCCGGCGGGATTCGTACAATGAGCAGTTCTTC. The V gene is TRBV7-9, the J gene TRBJ2-1; tentative D call: TRBD2 (6 bases). CDR1 is SEHNR, CDR2 FQNEAQ, per germline (reference sequence). The CDR3 runs to 14 residues. V shed 5 bases and J shed 4 bases, with 12 bases lying between them. The full variable domain, completed using reference TRBV7-9 and TRBJ2-1, is DTGVSQNPRHKITKRGQNVTFRCDPISEHNRLYWYRQTLGQGPEFLTYFQNEAQLEKSRLLSDRFSAERPKGSFSTLEIQRTEQGDSAMYLCASSRRDSYNEQFFGPGTRLTVL.

The chain is built from TRBV7-2 and TRBJ2-5, with 10 bases matching TRBD2. The CDR3 is 16 residues long. Germline loops: CDR1 SGHTA, CDR2 FQGNSA. V was pared by 5 bases and J by 7 bases, with 13 bases of the junction left unmatched. The CDR3 spells CASSMSAGVAGGTQYF. The CDR3 DNA reads as TGTGCCAGCAGCATGTCCGCAGGGGTAGCGGGAGGGACCCAGTACTTC.

The rearrangement joins TRBV2 to TRBJ2-5; D possibly corresponds to TRBD2 (6 bases). Germline assignment: CDR1 SNHLY and CDR2 FYNNEI. The CDR3 sequence is 15 residues long. V was trimmed by 0 bases and J by 4 bases, leaving 12 bases between them. The CDR3 region has the DNA TGTGCCAGCAGTGAAGCAGCGGCCGGGGGAGAGACCCAGTACTTC. Translated, it gives CASSEAAAGGETQYF.

The sample holds one count of this clone. The V call is TRBV2, the J call TRBJ1-2, with D possibly TRBD1 on 5 matching bases. The CDR3 sequence is 12 residues long. Per germline, CDR1 SNHLY and CDR2 FYNNEI. Deletions cut 6 bases from V and 8 bases from J, with 13 bases between. CDR3 loop: CASRGRGAGYTF. In DNA, the CDR3 is TGTGCCAGCAGAGGGCGTGGGGCCGGCTACACCTTC.

A single count supports this clone. V and J are TRBV6-2 or TRBV6-3 and TRBJ2-7; D is possibly TRBD2 (6 bases). The CDR3 is 15 residues long. The germline gives CDR1 MNHEY, CDR2 SVGEGT. Trimming removed 6 bases at V and 2 bases at J, with 17 bases between. This CDR3 reads CASSPLAFTTYEQYF. CDR3 sequence (DNA): TGTGCCAGCAGCCCCCTAGCGTTTACCACCTACGAGCAGTACTTC.

This chain links TRBV19 with TRBJ1-5; the D is unclear. Germline CDR1 reads LNHDA; CDR2 reads SQIVND (reference sequence). The CDR3 contains 13 residues. Trimming shortened V by 6 bases and J by 0 bases, and 6 bases separated the two germline ends. The CDR3 DNA reads TGTGCCAGTAGCACTACTAGCAATCAGCCCCAGCATTTT. It is translated as CASSTTSNQPQHF.

The V and J genes are TRBV5-8 and TRBJ2-7; 10 bases map to TRBD1. Germline V gene sequence: CDR1 SGHTS, CDR2 YDEGEE. This CDR3 region has 13 residues. Germline trimming cut 4 bases from V and 6 bases from J; bases unmatched to any gene: 4. The CDR3 spells CASSLDRGREQYF. The CDR3, as DNA: TGTGCCAGCAGCCTCGACAGGGGGCGCGAGCAGTACTTC.

The gene calls are TRBV19 and TRBJ1-4; the D is unclear. Trimming took off 6 bases at V and 6 bases at J, with 14 bases between the two ends. The CDR3 is made up of 14 amino acids. CDR1 is LNHDA, CDR2 SQIVND, per germline (reference sequence). CDR3 residues: CASRTPGEDEKLFF. CDR3 DNA sequence: TGTGCCAGTAGGACCCCTGGAGAGGATGAAAAACTGTTTTTT.

This clone was detected a few times. J is TRBJ1-2 and V is TRBV29-1; no reliable D call. Germline V lookup: CDR1 SQVTM, CDR2 ANQGSEA. The V gene lost 4 bases and the J gene lost 7 bases, with 16 bases spanning the gap. This CDR3 contains 13 residues. The CDR3 DNA sequence: TGCAGCGTTGCTGTGAACACCGCTCGTGGCTACACCTTC. Translating gives CSVAVNTARGYTF.

Concerning this clone itself: At the DNA level, this CDR3 is encoded by other sequences in the same sample as well. The chain recombines TRBV18 with TRBJ1-1, with D unclear. Trimming stripped 3 bases from V and 2 bases from J, with 7 bases between. Germline CDR1 is KGHSH and CDR2 is LQKENI. The CDR3 covers 13 residues. The CDR3 sequence is CASSPGLNTEAFF. DNA for the CDR3: TGTGCCAGCTCACCGGGCCTTAACACTGAAGCTTTCTTT.

The chain links TRBV28 to TRBJ2-6; D may be TRBD2 (7 bases). Trimming removed 9 bases from V and 0 bases from J, with 15 bases in between. This CDR3 has 16 residues. Germline lookup yields CDR1 MDHEN and CDR2 SYDVKM. The CDR3 coding sequence is TGTGCCAGTAGGCGAAGGGGGGGCTCTGGGGCCAACGTCCTGACTTTC. This sequence encodes CASRRRGGSGANVLTF.